The 15 T cell receptor beta chains reported below all come from one sample, sequenced in a study of shared clonotypes between healthy human individuals. Naive CD8 cells lacked CD45RO, underwent positive selection for CCR7 and left out terminally differentiated effector memory CD45RA+ cells. Method: immunoSEQ multiplex PCR; TCRdb's copy keeps in-frame clones and lacks some. The table lists around 610,000 clones, 95% to 96% of them singletons. The sample taken for sequencing was naive CD8+ T cells sorted from blood. These receptors all stem from a woman in her 30s in good health.

This clone was detected once. Written as DNA, the CDR3 is TGTGCCAGCAGTAATAGCGGGAGTACCCACAATGAGCAGTTCTTC. Protein product: CASSNSGSTHNEQFF. This chain links TRBV6-5 with TRBJ2-1; 9 nucleotides match TRBD2. In germline, CDR1 is MNHEY, CDR2 SVGAGI. The J segment lost 5 bases and the V segment lost 5 bases, leaving 7 bases of the junction unmatched. This CDR3 spans 15 amino acids.

J is TRBJ2-5 and V is TRBV28, with 13 bases identical to TRBD2. The germline gives CDR1 MDHEN, CDR2 SYDVKM. With V trimmed by 5 bases and J by 5 bases, 17 bases remained unmatched. CDR3 length: 19 amino acids. CDR3 bases: TGTGCCAGCAGTCCCTCAAGTTCGACTAGCGGGAGGAGACGGGAGACCCAGTACTTC. It codes for CASSPSSSTSGRRRETQYF. The full variable domain, in which reference TRBV28 and TRBJ2-5 provide the parts outside the CDR3, is DVKVTQSSRYLVKRTGEKVFLECVQDMDHENMFWYRQDPGLGLRLIYFSYDVKMKEKGDIPEGYSVSREKKERFSLILESASTNQTSMYLCASSPSSSTSGRRRETQYFGPGTRLLVL.

This chain connects TRBV5-4 to TRBJ2-1; weak D call: TRBD1 (5 bases). This CDR3 comprises 12 residues. With 4 bases removed from V and 9 bases from J, the gap between germline ends came to 11 bases. Germline loops: CDR1 SGHNT, CDR2 YYREEE (reference sequence). The CDR3 DNA sequence: TGTGCCAGCAGCCCCGGACACGTTGAGCAGTTCTTC. Translating gives CASSPGHVEQFF.

The chain couples TRBV7-2 to TRBJ1-1, with no clear D. With 2 bases removed from V and 1 base from J, the gap between germline ends came to 8 bases. CDR1 and CDR2 (germline): SGHTA, FQGNSA. This CDR3 is 14 amino acids long. Written as DNA, the CDR3 is TGTGCCAGCAGCTTAAACGATTGGAACACTGAAGCTTTCTTT. Its protein product is CASSLNDWNTEAFF.

The chain carries TRBV7-9 and TRBJ1-1; D remains unclear. Looked up from germline, CDR1 is SEHNR and CDR2 is FQNEAQ (reference sequence). This CDR3 has 14 amino acids. V was trimmed by 5 bases and J by 6 bases, leaving 16 bases between them. In DNA, the CDR3 is TGTGCCAGCAGCGCCGCAGGTGGCCCCTCTGAAGCTTTCTTT. Translation gives CASSAAGGPSEAFF.

This clone occurred once. Other nucleotide sequences in the sample specify the same CDR3. The rearrangement links TRBV9 to TRBJ2-7; TRBD2 is a possible D gene (6 bases). The CDR3 consists of 14 residues. Trimming removed 0 bases from V and 2 bases from J, with 9 bases in between. Germline CDR1 is SGDLS and CDR2 is YYNGEE. The CDR3 sequence: CASSVGGGAYEQYF. As DNA, the CDR3 is TGTGCCAGCAGCGTAGGGGGAGGCGCCTACGAGCAGTACTTC.

The rearrangement joins TRBV13 to TRBJ2-4, with D unclear. The CDR3 is made up of 14 amino acids. CDR1 is PRHDT, CDR2 FYEKMQ, per germline (reference sequence). V shed 2 bases and J shed 3 bases, with 8 bases lying between them. The CDR3 DNA reads TGTGCCAGCAGCTTAATGGGCGGCAAAAACATTCAGTACTTC. It codes for CASSLMGGKNIQYF.

The chain couples TRBV6-5 to TRBJ1-5; D gene uncertain. The V gene lost 0 bases and the J gene lost 2 bases, with 5 bases spanning the gap. Looked up from germline, CDR1 is MNHEY and CDR2 is SVGAGI. The CDR3 loop spans 14 amino acids. The CDR3 loop reads CASSYSSGNQPQHF. As DNA, the CDR3 is TGTGCCAGCAGTTACTCATCTGGCAATCAGCCCCAGCATTTT.

The genes are TRBV27 and TRBJ1-2; D is possibly TRBD1 (5 bases). CDR3 length: 14 amino acids. Germline-derived CDR1 and CDR2 are MNHEY and SMNVEV (reference sequence). Trimming removed 5 bases at V and 2 bases at J, with 12 bases between. This chain's CDR3 is CASSPAGTNYGYTF. The CDR3 DNA reads as TGTGCCAGCAGTCCCGCAGGGACCAACTATGGCTACACCTTC.

The chain has TRBV28 and TRBJ2-3; TRBD2 agrees at 7 bases. V shed 5 bases, J shed 2 bases, and the junction held 7 bases outside the gene matches. Germline loops: CDR1 MDHEN, CDR2 SYDVKM. The CDR3 contains 15 residues. The CDR3: CASSPRTRLTDTQYF. The DNA of the CDR3 is TGTGCCAGCAGTCCGCGGACTAGGCTCACAGATACGCAGTATTTT.

The CDR3 sequence: CASSPVEPQGPPLGYTF. The CDR3 bases are TGTGCCAGCAGCCCTGTCGAACCACAGGGCCCTCCCTTGGGCTACACCTTC. The rearrangement uses TRBV5-6 and TRBJ1-2, with D possibly matching TRBD1 (6 bases). CDR1 is SGHDT, CDR2 YYEEEE, per germline. This CDR3 contains 17 residues. The ends were cut back, 4 bases at V and 8 bases at J, with 27 bases in the middle.

This clone was counted a single time. The rearrangement uses TRBV29-1 and TRBJ1-2, with D unclear. Germline V gene sequence: CDR1 SQVTM, CDR2 ANQGSEA. The V end was cut by 2 bases, the J end by 4 bases, with 14 bases between. The CDR3 totals 14 residues. In DNA form, the CDR3 reads TGCAGCGTTGAATGGTCTCAGGCGATCTATGGCTACACCTTC. Translated: CSVEWSQAIYGYTF. The full variable domain, rest sourced from reference TRBV29-1 and TRBJ1-2, is SAVISQKPSRDICQRGTSLTIQCQVDSQVTMMFWYRQQPGQSLTLIATANQGSEATYESGFVIDKFPISRPNLTFSTLTVSNMSPEDSSIYLCSVEWSQAIYGYTFGSGTRLTVV.

The CDR3 nucleotides read TGTGCCAGCAGTCACCCGGAGGGTGGGACTGAAGCTTTCTTT. Its translation is CASSHPEGGTEAFF. The V and J genes are TRBV6-5 and TRBJ1-1, with D unclear. Germline CDR1 reads MNHEY; CDR2 reads SVGAGI. The ends were cut back, 5 bases at V and 5 bases at J, with 15 bases in the middle. There are 14 residues in the CDR3.

There are a few counts of this clone. The chain uses TRBV28 and TRBJ2-1, with unresolved D. The CDR3 has 12 amino acids. Per the germline V gene, CDR1 is MDHEN and CDR2 is SYDVKM. The germline V and J ends were trimmed by 5 bases and 9 bases, with 11 bases remaining between them. The chain's CDR3 is CASSRVPGEQFF. For the CDR3, the DNA is TGTGCCAGCAGTCGCGTCCCGGGTGAGCAGTTCTTC.

In this sample, this clone turned up once. J is TRBJ1-2 and V is TRBV7-9; D possibly corresponds to TRBD1 (5 bases). V lost 0 bases to trimming and J lost 2 bases, with 16 bases between them. Germline V lookup: CDR1 SEHNR, CDR2 FQNEAQ (reference sequence). This CDR3 contains 17 residues. CDR3 DNA: TGTGCCAGCAGCTTAGCGCCGGCCTCGGGACCAAACTATGGCTACACCTTC. It is translated as CASSLAPASGPNYGYTF. The whole variable domain, filled in from reference TRBV7-9 and TRBJ1-2, reads DTGVSQNPRHKITKRGQNVTFRCDPISEHNRLYWYRQTLGQGPEFLTYFQNEAQLEKSRLLSDRFSAERPKGSFSTLEIQRTEQGDSAMYLCASSLAPASGPNYGYTFGSGTRLTVV.